The 28 T cell receptor beta chains below were found in one sample sequenced in a study of OX40 agonist ivuxolimab in advanced cancers. Generated by immunoSEQ multiplex PCR, the TCRdb table keeps only in-frame clones and is missing some. The table has around 80,000 clones, roughly 87% seen once; the top ten hold approximately 0.3%. The material was CD4+ or CD8+ T cells sorted from blood, obtained in a trial of the OX40 agonist ivuxolimab. The receptors were gathered from an adult with an advanced solid tumor such as melanoma, head and neck, liver or kidney cancer.

The rearrangement joins TRBV5-1 to TRBJ2-2; TRBD2 matches at 12 bases. The CDR3 loop spans 14 amino acids. V lost 10 bases and J lost 8; bases outside the gene matches: 9. Germline assignment: CDR1 SGHRS and CDR2 YFSETQ. In DNA, the CDR3 is TGCGCCTGTCGGACTAGCGGGACCTCGGGGGAGCTGTTTTTT. Its protein is CACRTSGTSGELFF. Complete variable domain (other parts from reference TRBV5-1 and TRBJ2-2): KAGVTQTPRYLIKTRGQQVTLSCSPISGHRSVSWYQQTPGQGLQFLFEYFSETQRNKGNFPGRFSGRQFSNSRSEMNVSTLELGDSALYLCACRTSGTSGELFFGEGSRLTVL.

The chain combines TRBV14 with TRBJ1-5; D not resolved. This CDR3 has 13 amino acids. V shed 4 bases and J shed 4 bases, with 8 bases lying between them. CDR1 is SGHDN and CDR2 is FVKESK in the germline V gene. The CDR3 DNA reads TGTGCCAGCAGCCGGACGGATAATCAGCCCCAGCATTTT. Translating it yields CASSRTDNQPQHF.

The chain couples TRBV5-8 to TRBJ2-5; D remains unclear. Germline values: CDR1 SGHTS, CDR2 YDEGEE. This CDR3 contains 15 residues. V was shortened by 0 bases and J by 4 bases, with 13 bases between the two germline ends. Here the CDR3 DNA reads TGTGCCAGCAGCTTGGAAATAGCAGTGGGAGAGACCCAGTACTTC. This gives the protein CASSLEIAVGETQYF.

The chain joins TRBV19 to TRBJ2-2; D is uncertain. The CDR3 spans 12 residues. The germline V gene has CDR1 LNHDA and CDR2 SQIVND (reference sequence). The V gene lost 5 bases and the J gene lost 2 bases, with 3 bases spanning the gap. The CDR3 loop is CASSVNTGELFF. As DNA, the CDR3 is TGTGCCAGTAGTGTCAACACCGGGGAGCTGTTTTTT.

J is TRBJ1-4 and V is TRBV6-6; maybe TRBD1 (6 bases). Germline V gene lookup returns CDR1 MNHNY and CDR2 SVGAGI (reference sequence). The CDR3 contains 15 residues. The germline V and J ends were trimmed by 5 bases and 8 bases, with 18 bases remaining between them. CDR3 sequence (DNA): TGTGCCAGCAGTCCATCAACAGGGAATCGGGAAAAACTGTTTTTT. Amino acid sequence: CASSPSTGNREKLFF.

The chain links TRBV30 to TRBJ1-5; D remains ambiguous. Germline CDR1 reads GTSNPN; CDR2 reads SVGIG (reference sequence). This CDR3 has 12 amino acids. The V end lost 1 base, the J end lost 4 bases, and 5 bases lay between the germline ends. CDR3 nucleotides: TGTGCCTGGAGTGCTCGTAATCAGCCCCAGCATTTT. It specifies CAWSARNQPQHF.

CDR3 loop: CASSVVAGAPNYGYTF. The DNA for the CDR3 is TGTGCCAGCAGCGTAGTAGCAGGGGCCCCTAACTATGGCTACACCTTC. This sequence joins TRBV9 and TRBJ1-2; possibly TRBD1 for D (6 bases). CDR1 and CDR2 (germline): SGDLS, YYNGEE. CDR3 length equals 16 residues. The germline V and J ends were trimmed by 0 bases and 0 bases, with 12 bases remaining between them.

The chain links TRBV25-1 to TRBJ2-3; TRBD2 matches at 8 bases. This CDR3 region has 15 residues. Losses at the gene ends were 4 bases for V and 3 bases for J; bases not matched to a gene: 6. CDR1 is MGHDK and CDR2 is SYGVNS in the germline V gene. The CDR3 region is CASSALAGTTDTQYF. CDR3 DNA: TGTGCCAGCAGTGCGCTAGCGGGTACGACAGATACGCAGTATTTT.

The chain is built from TRBV27 and TRBJ2-1, with D perhaps TRBD1 or TRBD2 (5 bases each). This CDR3 has 13 amino acids. V was pared by 3 bases and J by 15 bases, with 18 bases between. CDR1 and CDR2 (germline): MNHEY, SMNVEV (reference sequence). CDR3 in amino acids: CASSFAGTPRLFF. CDR3 in DNA: TGTGCCAGCAGTTTTGCCGGGACCCCGAGACTGTTCTTC.

This chain uses TRBV18 with TRBJ2-1, with TRBD2 identical over 9 bases. Per germline, CDR1 KGHSH and CDR2 LQKENI. The CDR3 length is 17 residues. Losses at the gene ends were 0 bases for V and 3 bases for J; bases not matched to a gene: 6. For the CDR3, the DNA is TGTGCCAGCTCACCACCCGAGCGGGGGGCCCACTACAATGAGCAGTTCTTC. It yields the protein CASSPPERGAHYNEQFF.

The chain carries TRBV28 and TRBJ2-5; the match to TRBD1 covers 7 bases. The junction had 5 bases not matched to a gene; V was cut back by 6 bases and J by 1 base. The germline V gene has CDR1 MDHEN and CDR2 SYDVKM. The CDR3 contains 14 residues. CDR3 sequence (DNA): TGTGCCAGCAGCTCGACAGGGATCCAAGAGACCCAGTACTTC. Its translation is CASSSTGIQETQYF.

The rearrangement links TRBV6-4 to TRBJ1-6; TRBD1 might be the D (5 bases). From germline, CDR1 is MRHNA and CDR2 SNTAGT. Trimming took off 5 bases at V and 5 bases at J, with 10 bases between the two ends. CDR3 length equals 14 residues. The CDR3 nucleotides are TGTGCCAGCAGTCCCTTGGGGCATAATTCACCCCTCCACTTT. Protein sequence: CASSPLGHNSPLHF.

This chain uses TRBV6-5 with TRBJ2-1, with TRBD2 identical over 14 bases. With 4 bases clipped from V and 12 bases from J, the junction kept 5 bases outside the gene matches. Germline loops: CDR1 MNHEY, CDR2 SVGAGI. The CDR3 is 14 amino acids. The CDR3 region is CASSSGLAGGRQFF. The CDR3 DNA sequence: TGTGCCAGCAGTTCCGGACTAGCGGGGGGACGGCAGTTCTTC.

V is TRBV2 and J is TRBJ2-3, with unresolved D. Germline assignment: CDR1 SNHLY and CDR2 FYNNEI. V was shortened by 3 bases and J by 1 base, with 11 bases between the two germline ends. The length of the CDR3 is 15 residues. This CDR3 is CASSERATGTDTQYF. For the CDR3, the DNA is TGTGCCAGCAGTGAGCGAGCTACGGGCACAGATACGCAGTATTTT.

This chain uses TRBV5-5 with TRBJ1-5, with 9 bases fitting TRBD1. The germline V gene encodes CDR1 SGHKS and CDR2 YYEKEE (reference sequence). The ends lost 4 bases at V and 4 bases at J; junction bases unmatched: 6. The CDR3 sequence is 15 residues long. The CDR3 region is CASSQRQGVNQPQHF. Written as DNA, the CDR3 is TGTGCCAGCAGCCAACGACAGGGGGTAAATCAGCCCCAGCATTTT.

The rearrangement uses TRBV30 and TRBJ1-2, with D unresolved. The length of the CDR3 is 12 residues. With 4 bases removed from V and 4 bases from J, the gap between germline ends came to 10 bases. In germline, CDR1 is GTSNPN, CDR2 SVGIG (reference sequence). The CDR3 reads CAWTTRSYGYTF. The CDR3 DNA reads TGTGCCTGGACGACCCGATCCTATGGCTACACCTTC.

The gene calls are TRBV7-9 and TRBJ2-5; the D is unclear. With 4 bases removed from V and 3 bases from J, the gap between germline ends came to 9 bases. The CDR3 runs to 13 residues. Germline CDR1 reads SEHNR; CDR2 reads FQNEAQ (reference sequence). The CDR3 loop is CASSSNREETQYF. The CDR3 DNA follows: TGTGCCAGCAGCTCAAACAGAGAAGAGACCCAGTACTTC.

V and J are TRBV11-3 and TRBJ2-3; 9 nucleotides match TRBD2. J lost 5 bases, V lost 3 bases, and 6 bases had no gene match. This CDR3 region has 15 residues. Germline lookup yields CDR1 SGHNT and CDR2 YENEEA. CDR3 sequence: CASSLDSGGLDTQYF. In DNA, the CDR3 is TGTGCCAGCAGCTTGGATAGCGGGGGATTAGATACGCAGTATTTT.

J is TRBJ2-5 and V is TRBV5-6; TRBD2 matches at 14 bases. The CDR3 length is 17 residues. Germline CDR1 and CDR2: SGHDT and YYEEEE. Unmatched junction bases numbered 10, after V lost 5 bases and J lost 4 bases. CDR3 in amino acids: CASRPDLGLAGGETQYF. In DNA, the CDR3 is TGTGCCAGCAGGCCTGATCTCGGACTAGCGGGAGGAGAGACCCAGTACTTC.

The rearrangement joins TRBV7-8 to TRBJ1-2; D perhaps matches TRBD1 (6 bases). V was pared by 1 base and J by 4 bases, with 13 bases between. The germline V gene encodes CDR1 SGHVS and CDR2 FQNEAQ. CDR3 length equals 15 residues. CDR3 nucleotides: TGTGCCAGCAGCTTAGGCACAGGGTCGGGCTATGGCTACACCTTC. Translated: CASSLGTGSGYGYTF. The full variable domain, with the rest looked up from reference TRBV7-8 and TRBJ1-2, is GAGVSQSPRYKVAKRGQDVALRCDPISGHVSLFWYQQALGQGPEFLTYFQNEAQLDKSGLPSDRFFAERPEGSVSTLKIQRTQQEDSAVYLCASSLGTGSGYGYTFGSGTRLTVV.

The chain combines TRBV2 with TRBJ2-7; 8 bases are a match to TRBD2. This CDR3 is built from 17 residues. CDR1 and CDR2 from the germline V gene are SNHLY and FYNNEI. The V gene end was trimmed by 6 bases and the J gene end by 5 bases; junction bases not matched to a gene: 18. Here the CDR3 reads CASSLIRGAGGSHEQYF. The CDR3 DNA sequence: TGTGCCAGCAGCTTAATTAGGGGGGCGGGAGGTTCCCACGAGCAGTACTTC.

The chain uses TRBV11-3 and TRBJ2-2; 8 bases line up with TRBD1. The germline V gene encodes CDR1 SGHNT and CDR2 YENEEA. With V trimmed by 1 base and J by 6 bases, 4 bases remained unmatched. CDR3 length equals 15 residues. CDR3 in DNA: TGTGCCAGCAGCTTAGGGACAGGGACGGCCGGGGAGCTGTTTTTT. Its protein product is CASSLGTGTAGELFF.

This clone was detected a few times. The chain recombines TRBV7-8 with TRBJ1-1, with D possibly being TRBD1 (6 bases). Germline V gene lookup returns CDR1 SGHVS and CDR2 FQNEAQ. The V and J ends lost 5 bases and 0 bases respectively, with 10 bases between them. This CDR3 has 14 residues. DNA for the CDR3: TGTGCCAGCAGCAGGACAGTTATGAACACTGAAGCTTTCTTT. Protein sequence: CASSRTVMNTEAFF. The full variable domain, rest sourced from reference TRBV7-8 and TRBJ1-1, is GAGVSQSPRYKVAKRGQDVALRCDPISGHVSLFWYQQALGQGPEFLTYFQNEAQLDKSGLPSDRFFAERPEGSVSTLKIQRTQQEDSAVYLCASSRTVMNTEAFFGQGTRLTVV.

This sequence joins TRBV5-4 and TRBJ1-3; no clear D. This CDR3 comprises 12 residues. Germline V gene data show CDR1 as SGHNT and CDR2 as YYREEE (reference sequence). The V and J ends lost 2 bases and 7 bases respectively, with 7 bases between them. Written as DNA, the CDR3 is TGTGCCAGCAGCTTTTCGAGGAACACCATATATTTT. Amino acid sequence: CASSFSRNTIYF.

V is TRBV28 and J is TRBJ1-2; 9 nucleotides match TRBD1. Trimming cost V 7 bases and J 8 bases; bases outside gene matches: 11. Germline CDR1 MDHEN, CDR2 SYDVKM. CDR3 size: 14 residues. CDR3 amino acids: CASTKQGAPRGYTF. CDR3 nucleotides: TGTGCCAGCACTAAACAGGGGGCGCCGAGGGGCTACACCTTC.

A note on this clone: The same CDR3 also results from other DNA sequences found in this sample. J is TRBJ1-5 and V is TRBV4-1; D is uncertain. The germline V gene encodes CDR1 MGHRA and CDR2 YSYEKL. V lost 1 base to trimming and J lost 6 bases, with 4 bases between them. This CDR3 comprises 12 residues. The CDR3 DNA reads TGCGCCAGCAGCCAAGTTGGTCAGCCCCAGCATTTT. Its translation is CASSQVGQPQHF.

There are a few counts of this clone. The genes are TRBV28 and TRBJ1-2; no clear D gene. This CDR3 is 18 amino acids long. Per germline, CDR1 MDHEN and CDR2 SYDVKM. Trimming removed 4 bases from V and 0 bases from J, with 21 bases in between. The CDR3 nucleotides read TGTGCCAGCAGTTCAGCGTTCCGGGCCCAGTTAGCTAACTATGGCTACACCTTC. Translated: CASSSAFRAQLANYGYTF.

J is TRBJ1-2 and V is TRBV2, with no clear D. This CDR3 is 12 amino acids long. With 6 bases removed from V and 4 bases from J, the gap between germline ends came to 9 bases. Germline V gene lookup returns CDR1 SNHLY and CDR2 FYNNEI. For the CDR3, the DNA is TGTGCCAGCAGCGAAAAACGCTATGGCTACACCTTC. Its translation is CASSEKRYGYTF.